The present TCR beta chain was sequenced within a study of T-cell reconstitution after alpha-beta-depleted transplantation in children. A TCRbeta library incorporating unique molecular identifiers was prepared. TCRdb reanalysed the PCR reads using MiXCR and keeps one entry per CDR3 protein. The sample lists 640,000 or so distinct CDR3 sequences; 16% were seen once. This clonotype appeared many times. Deletions cut 3 bases from V and 8 bases from J, with 10 bases between. The CDR3 has 12 amino acids. CDR1 MGHDK and CDR2 SYGVNS come from the germline V gene. This TCR was recovered from a human donor who donated a stem cell graft to a child with acute myeloid leukemia. The sample consisted of PBMCs from the stem cell graft donor, taken from the stem cell graft. The rearrangement uses TRBV25-1 and TRBJ1-2; tentative D call: TRBD1 (6 bases). The CDR3 DNA reads TGTGCCAGCAGTGACACAGGGCGGGGCTACACCTTC. Amino acids: CASSDTGRGYTF.